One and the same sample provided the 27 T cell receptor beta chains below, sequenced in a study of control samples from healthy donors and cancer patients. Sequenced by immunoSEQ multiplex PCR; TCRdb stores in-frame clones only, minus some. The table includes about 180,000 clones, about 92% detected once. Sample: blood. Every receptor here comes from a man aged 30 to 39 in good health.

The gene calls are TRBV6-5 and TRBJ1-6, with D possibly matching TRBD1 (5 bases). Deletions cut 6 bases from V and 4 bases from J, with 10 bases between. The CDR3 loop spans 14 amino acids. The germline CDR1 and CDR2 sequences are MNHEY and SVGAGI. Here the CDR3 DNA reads TGTGCCAGCAGCCAGGACACTTATAATTCACCCCTCCACTTT. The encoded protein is CASSQDTYNSPLHF.

The CDR3 sequence is CASSQDLTNRAGNEQYF. For the CDR3, the DNA is TGCGCCAGCAGCCAAGATCTGACGAACAGGGCTGGGAACGAGCAGTACTTC. The chain is built from TRBV4-1 and TRBJ2-7; D perhaps matches TRBD1 (6 bases). V shed 0 bases and J shed 5 bases, with 20 bases lying between them. Germline CDR1 MGHRA, CDR2 YSYEKL. The CDR3 totals 17 residues.

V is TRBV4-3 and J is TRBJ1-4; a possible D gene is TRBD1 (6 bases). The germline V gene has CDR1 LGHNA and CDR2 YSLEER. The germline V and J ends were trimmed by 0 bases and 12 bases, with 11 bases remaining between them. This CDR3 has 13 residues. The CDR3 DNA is TGCGCCAGCAGCCAAGATCCCCGGGGGCAACTGTTTTTT. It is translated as CASSQDPRGQLFF.

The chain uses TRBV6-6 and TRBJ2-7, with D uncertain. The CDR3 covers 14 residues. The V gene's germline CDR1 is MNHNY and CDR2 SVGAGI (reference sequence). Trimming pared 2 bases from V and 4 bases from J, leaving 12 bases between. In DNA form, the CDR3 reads TGTGCCAGCAGTTACGACCCTACGGCATACGAGCAGTACTTC. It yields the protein CASSYDPTAYEQYF.

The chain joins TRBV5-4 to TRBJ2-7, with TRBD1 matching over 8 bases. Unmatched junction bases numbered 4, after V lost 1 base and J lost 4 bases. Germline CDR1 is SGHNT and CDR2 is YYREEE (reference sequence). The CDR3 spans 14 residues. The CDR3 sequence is CASSLWDRSYEQYF. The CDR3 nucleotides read TGTGCCAGCAGCTTGTGGGACAGGTCATACGAGCAGTACTTC.

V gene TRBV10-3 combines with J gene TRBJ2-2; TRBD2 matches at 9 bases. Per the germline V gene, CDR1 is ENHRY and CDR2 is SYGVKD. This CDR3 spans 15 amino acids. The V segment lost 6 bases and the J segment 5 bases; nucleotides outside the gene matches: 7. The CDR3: CAISHSGSGTGELFF. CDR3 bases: TGTGCCATCAGCCATAGCGGGAGCGGTACCGGGGAGCTGTTTTTT.

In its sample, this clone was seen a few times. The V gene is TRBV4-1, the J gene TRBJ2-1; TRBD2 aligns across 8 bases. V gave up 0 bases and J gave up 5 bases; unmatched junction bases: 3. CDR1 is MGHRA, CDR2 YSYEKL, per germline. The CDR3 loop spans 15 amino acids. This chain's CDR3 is CASSQEGGGHNEQFF. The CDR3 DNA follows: TGCGCCAGCAGCCAAGAGGGCGGGGGGCACAATGAGCAGTTCTTC.

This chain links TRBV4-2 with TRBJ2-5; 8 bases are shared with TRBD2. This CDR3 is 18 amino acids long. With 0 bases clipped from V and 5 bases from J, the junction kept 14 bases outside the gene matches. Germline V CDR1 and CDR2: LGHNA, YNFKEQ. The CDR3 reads CASSQEPPAGGRGETQYF. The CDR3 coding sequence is TGTGCCAGCAGCCAAGAGCCCCCGGCGGGGGGCCGGGGCGAGACCCAGTACTTC.

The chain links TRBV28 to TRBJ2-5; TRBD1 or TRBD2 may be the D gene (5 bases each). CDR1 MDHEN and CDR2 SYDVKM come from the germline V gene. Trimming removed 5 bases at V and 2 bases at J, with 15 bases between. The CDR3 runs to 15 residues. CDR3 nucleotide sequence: TGTGCCAGCAGTCCCGGGACGCGAGGGCAAGAGACCCAGTACTTC. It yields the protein CASSPGTRGQETQYF.

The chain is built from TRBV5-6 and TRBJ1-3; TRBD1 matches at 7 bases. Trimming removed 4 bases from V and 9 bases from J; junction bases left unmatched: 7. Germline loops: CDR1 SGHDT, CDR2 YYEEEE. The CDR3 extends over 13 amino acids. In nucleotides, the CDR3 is TGTGCCAGCAGCCATAAACAGGGGTCCACCATATATTTT. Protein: CASSHKQGSTIYF.

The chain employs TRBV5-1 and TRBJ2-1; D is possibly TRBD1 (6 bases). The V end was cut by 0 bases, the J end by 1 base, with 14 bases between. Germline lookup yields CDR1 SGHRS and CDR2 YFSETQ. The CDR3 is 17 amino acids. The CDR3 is CASSLGGLTSSYNEQFF. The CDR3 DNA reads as TGCGCCAGCAGCTTGGGGGGGCTGACCTCTTCCTACAATGAGCAGTTCTTC.

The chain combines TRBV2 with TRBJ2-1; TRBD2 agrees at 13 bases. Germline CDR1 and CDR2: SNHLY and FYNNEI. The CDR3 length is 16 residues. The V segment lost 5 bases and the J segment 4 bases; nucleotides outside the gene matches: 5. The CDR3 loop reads CASSTSGGAIYNEQFF. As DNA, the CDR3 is TGTGCCAGCAGTACTAGCGGGGGGGCCATTTACAATGAGCAGTTCTTC.

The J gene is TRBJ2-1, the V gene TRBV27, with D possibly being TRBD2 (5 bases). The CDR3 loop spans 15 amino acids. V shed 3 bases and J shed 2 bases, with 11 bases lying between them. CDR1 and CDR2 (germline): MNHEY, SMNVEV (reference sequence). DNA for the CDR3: TGTGCCAGCAGTTTTGCCCAGCGGACCTACAATGAGCAGTTCTTC. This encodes CASSFAQRTYNEQFF.

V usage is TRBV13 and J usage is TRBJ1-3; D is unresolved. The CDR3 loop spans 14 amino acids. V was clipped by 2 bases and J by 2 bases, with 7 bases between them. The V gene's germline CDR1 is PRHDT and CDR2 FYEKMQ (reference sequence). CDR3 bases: TGTGCCAGCAGCTTAACAGAAACTGGAAACACCATATATTTT. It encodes CASSLTETGNTIYF. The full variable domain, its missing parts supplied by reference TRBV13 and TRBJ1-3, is AAGVIQSPRHLIKEKRETATLKCYPIPRHDTVYWYQQGPGQDPQFLISFYEKMQSDKGSIPDRFSAQQFSDYHSELNMSSLELGDSALYFCASSLTETGNTIYFGEGSWLTVV.

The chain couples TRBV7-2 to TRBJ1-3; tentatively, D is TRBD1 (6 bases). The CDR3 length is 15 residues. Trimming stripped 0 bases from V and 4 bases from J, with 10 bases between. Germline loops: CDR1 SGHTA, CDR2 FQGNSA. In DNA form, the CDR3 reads TGTGCCAGCAGCTTAGCGAGGACAGCAGGAAACACCATATATTTT. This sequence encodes CASSLARTAGNTIYF.

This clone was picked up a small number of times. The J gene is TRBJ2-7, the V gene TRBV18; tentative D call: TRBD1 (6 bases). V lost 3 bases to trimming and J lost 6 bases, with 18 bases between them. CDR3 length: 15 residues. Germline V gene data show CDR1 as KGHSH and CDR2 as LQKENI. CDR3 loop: CASSPPPGHRSEQYF. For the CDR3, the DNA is TGTGCCAGCTCACCCCCCCCGGGACATAGATCCGAGCAGTACTTC.

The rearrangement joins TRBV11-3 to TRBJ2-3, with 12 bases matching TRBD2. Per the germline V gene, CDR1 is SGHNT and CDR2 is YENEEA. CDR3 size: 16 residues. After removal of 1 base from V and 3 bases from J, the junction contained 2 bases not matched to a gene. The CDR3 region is CASSLGLAGVTDTQYF. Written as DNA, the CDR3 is TGTGCCAGCAGCTTAGGACTAGCGGGAGTGACAGATACGCAGTATTTT.

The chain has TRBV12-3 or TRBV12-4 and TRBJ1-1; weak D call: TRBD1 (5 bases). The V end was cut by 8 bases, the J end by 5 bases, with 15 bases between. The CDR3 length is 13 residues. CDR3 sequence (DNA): TGTGCCAGCCTGGGGGGGGTTCGAACTGAAGCTTTCTTT. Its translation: CASLGGVRTEAFF.

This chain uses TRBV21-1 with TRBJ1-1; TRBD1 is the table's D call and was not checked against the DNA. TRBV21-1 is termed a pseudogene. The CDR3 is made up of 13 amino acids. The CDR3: CASPPTVGTEAFF. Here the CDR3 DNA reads TGTGCCAGCCCTCCGACAGTGGGCACTGAAGCTTTCTTT.

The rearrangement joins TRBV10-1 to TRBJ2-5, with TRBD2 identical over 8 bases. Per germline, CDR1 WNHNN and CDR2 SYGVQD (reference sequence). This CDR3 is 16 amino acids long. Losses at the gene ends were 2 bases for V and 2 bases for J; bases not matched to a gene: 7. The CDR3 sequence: CASSEGGGRSQETQYF. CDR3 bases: TGCGCCAGCAGTGAGGGTGGCGGGAGGTCACAAGAGACCCAGTACTTC.

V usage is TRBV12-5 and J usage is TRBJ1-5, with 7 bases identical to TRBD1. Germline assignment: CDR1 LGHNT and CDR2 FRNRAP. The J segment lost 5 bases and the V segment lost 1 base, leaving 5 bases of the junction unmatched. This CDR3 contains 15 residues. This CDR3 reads CASGLGQGKDQPQHF. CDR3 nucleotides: TGTGCTAGTGGTTTGGGACAGGGAAAAGATCAGCCCCAGCATTTT. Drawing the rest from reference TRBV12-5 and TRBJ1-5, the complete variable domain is DARVTQTPRHKVTEMGQEVTMRCQPILGHNTVFWYRQTMMQGLELLAYFRNRAPLDDSGMPKDRFSAEMPDATLATLKIQPSEPRDSAVYFCASGLGQGKDQPQHFGDGTRLSIL.

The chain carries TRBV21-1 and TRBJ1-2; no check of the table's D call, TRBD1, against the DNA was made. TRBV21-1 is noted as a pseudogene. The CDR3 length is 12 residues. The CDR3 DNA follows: TGTGCCAGGGGACAGGAGAGCTATGGCTACACCTTC. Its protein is CARGQESYGYTF.

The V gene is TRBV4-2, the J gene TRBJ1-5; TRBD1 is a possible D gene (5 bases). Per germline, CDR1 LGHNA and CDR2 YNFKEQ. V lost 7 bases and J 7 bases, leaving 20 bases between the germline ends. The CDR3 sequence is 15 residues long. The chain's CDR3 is CASTLGQGLNQPQHF. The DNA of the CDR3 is TGTGCCAGCACCCTCGGGCAGGGTCTAAACCAGCCCCAGCATTTT.

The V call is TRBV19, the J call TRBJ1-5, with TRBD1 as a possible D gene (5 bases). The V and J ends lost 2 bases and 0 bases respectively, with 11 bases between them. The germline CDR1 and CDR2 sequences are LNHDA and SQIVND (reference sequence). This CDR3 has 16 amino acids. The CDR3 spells CASSITTAYSNQPQHF. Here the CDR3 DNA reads TGTGCCAGTAGTATAACGACAGCTTATAGCAATCAGCCCCAGCATTTT.

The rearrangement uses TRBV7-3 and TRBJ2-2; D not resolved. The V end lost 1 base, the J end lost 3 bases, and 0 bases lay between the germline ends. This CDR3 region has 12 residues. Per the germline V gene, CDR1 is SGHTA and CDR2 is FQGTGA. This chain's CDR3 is CASSLNTGELFF. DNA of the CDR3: TGTGCCAGCAGCTTAAACACCGGGGAGCTGTTTTTT.

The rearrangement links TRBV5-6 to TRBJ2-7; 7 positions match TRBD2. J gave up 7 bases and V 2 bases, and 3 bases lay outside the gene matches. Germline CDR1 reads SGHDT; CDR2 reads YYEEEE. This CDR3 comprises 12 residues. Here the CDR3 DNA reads TGTGCCAGCAGCTTTGGGGGAGGGGAGCAGTACTTC. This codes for CASSFGGGEQYF.

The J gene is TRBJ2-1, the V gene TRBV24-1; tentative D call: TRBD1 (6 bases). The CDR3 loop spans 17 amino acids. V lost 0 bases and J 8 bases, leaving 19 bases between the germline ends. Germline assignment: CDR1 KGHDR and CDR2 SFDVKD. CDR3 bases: TGTGCCACCAGTGATTTGGACAGGACCACCCTTACGGATGAGCAGTTCTTC. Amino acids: CATSDLDRTTLTDEQFF.